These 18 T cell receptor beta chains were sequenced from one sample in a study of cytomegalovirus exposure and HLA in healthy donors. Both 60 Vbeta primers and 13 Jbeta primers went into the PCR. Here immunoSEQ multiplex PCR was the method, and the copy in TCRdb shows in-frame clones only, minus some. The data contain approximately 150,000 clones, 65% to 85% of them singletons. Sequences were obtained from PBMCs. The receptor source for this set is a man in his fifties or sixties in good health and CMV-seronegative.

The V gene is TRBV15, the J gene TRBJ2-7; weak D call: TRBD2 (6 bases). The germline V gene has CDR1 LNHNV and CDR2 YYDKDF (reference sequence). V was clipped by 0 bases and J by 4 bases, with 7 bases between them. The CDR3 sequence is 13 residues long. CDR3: CATSRESGYEQYF. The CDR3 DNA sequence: TGTGCCACCAGCAGAGAAAGCGGGTACGAGCAGTACTTC.

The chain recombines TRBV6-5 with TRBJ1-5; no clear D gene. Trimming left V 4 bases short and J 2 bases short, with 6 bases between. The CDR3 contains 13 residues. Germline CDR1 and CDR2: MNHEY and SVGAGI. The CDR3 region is CASSSVGNQPQHF. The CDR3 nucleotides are TGTGCCAGCAGTTCGGTAGGCAATCAGCCCCAGCATTTT.

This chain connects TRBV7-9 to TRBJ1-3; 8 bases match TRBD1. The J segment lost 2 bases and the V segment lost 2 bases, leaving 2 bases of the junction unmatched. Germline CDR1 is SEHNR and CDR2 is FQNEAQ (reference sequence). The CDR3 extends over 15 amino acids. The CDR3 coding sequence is TGTGCCAGCAGCTTACAGGGGGCAGCTGGAAACACCATATATTTT. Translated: CASSLQGAAGNTIYF.

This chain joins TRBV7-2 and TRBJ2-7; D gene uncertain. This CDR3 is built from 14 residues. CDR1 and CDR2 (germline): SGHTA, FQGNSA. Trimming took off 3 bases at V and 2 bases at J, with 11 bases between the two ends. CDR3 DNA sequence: TGTGCCAGCAGCTTTCAGCGTGGCCCCTACGAGCAGTACTTC. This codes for CASSFQRGPYEQYF.

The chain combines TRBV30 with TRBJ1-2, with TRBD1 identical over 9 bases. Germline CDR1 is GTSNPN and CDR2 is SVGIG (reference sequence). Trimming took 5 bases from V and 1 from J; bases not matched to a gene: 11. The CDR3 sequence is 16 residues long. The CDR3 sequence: CAWSRLGQGINYGYTF. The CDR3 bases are TGTGCCTGGTCGCGCCTAGGACAGGGGATTAACTATGGCTACACCTTC.

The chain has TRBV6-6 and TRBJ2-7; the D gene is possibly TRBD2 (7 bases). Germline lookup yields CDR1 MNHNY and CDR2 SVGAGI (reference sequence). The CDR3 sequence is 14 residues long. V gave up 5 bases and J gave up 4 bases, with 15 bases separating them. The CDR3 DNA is TGTGCCAGCAGTAAGTGGGGGGGCTCTTACGAGCAGTACTTC. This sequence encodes CASSKWGGSYEQYF.

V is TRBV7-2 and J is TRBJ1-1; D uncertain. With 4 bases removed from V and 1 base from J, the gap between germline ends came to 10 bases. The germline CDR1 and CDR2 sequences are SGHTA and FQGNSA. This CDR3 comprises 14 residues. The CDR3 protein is CASSSRGPNTEAFF. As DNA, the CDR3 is TGTGCCAGCAGCTCCCGCGGGCCGAACACTGAAGCTTTCTTT. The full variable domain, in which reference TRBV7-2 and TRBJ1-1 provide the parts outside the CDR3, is GAGVSQSPSNKVTEKGKDVELRCDPISGHTALYWYRQSLGQGLEFLIYFQGNSAPDKSGLPSDRFSAERTGGSVSTLTIQRTQQEDSAVYLCASSSRGPNTEAFFGQGTRLTVV.

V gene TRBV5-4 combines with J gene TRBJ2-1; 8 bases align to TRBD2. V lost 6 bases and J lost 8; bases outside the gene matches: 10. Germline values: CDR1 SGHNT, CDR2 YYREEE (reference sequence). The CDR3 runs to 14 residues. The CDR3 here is CASIRSGGSDEQFF. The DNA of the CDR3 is TGTGCCAGCATACGTTCGGGGGGGTCGGATGAGCAGTTCTTC.

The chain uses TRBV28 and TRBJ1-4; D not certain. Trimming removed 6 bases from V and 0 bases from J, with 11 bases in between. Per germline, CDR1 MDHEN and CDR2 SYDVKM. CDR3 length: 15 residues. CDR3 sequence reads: CASSDWSATNEKLFF. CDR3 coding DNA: TGTGCCAGCAGCGACTGGTCAGCAACTAATGAAAAACTGTTTTTT.

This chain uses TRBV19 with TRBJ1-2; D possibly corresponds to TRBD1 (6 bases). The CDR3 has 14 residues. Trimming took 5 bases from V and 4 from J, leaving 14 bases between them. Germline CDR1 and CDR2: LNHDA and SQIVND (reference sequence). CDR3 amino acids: CASSLTPGAYGYTF. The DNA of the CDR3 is TGTGCCAGTAGTCTGACCCCAGGGGCCTATGGCTACACCTTC.

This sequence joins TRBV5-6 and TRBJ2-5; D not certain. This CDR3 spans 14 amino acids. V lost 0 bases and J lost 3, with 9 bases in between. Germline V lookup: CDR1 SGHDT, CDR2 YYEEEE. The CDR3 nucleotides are TGTGCCAGCAGCTTGGTAGCAGCAAAAGAGACCCAGTACTTC. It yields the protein CASSLVAAKETQYF.

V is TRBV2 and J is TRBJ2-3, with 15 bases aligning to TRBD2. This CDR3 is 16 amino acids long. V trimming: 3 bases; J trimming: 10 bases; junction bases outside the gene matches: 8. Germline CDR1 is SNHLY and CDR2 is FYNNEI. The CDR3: CASSDWTSGGGLAQYF. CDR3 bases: TGTGCCAGCAGTGACTGGACTAGCGGGGGGGGATTGGCGCAGTATTTT.

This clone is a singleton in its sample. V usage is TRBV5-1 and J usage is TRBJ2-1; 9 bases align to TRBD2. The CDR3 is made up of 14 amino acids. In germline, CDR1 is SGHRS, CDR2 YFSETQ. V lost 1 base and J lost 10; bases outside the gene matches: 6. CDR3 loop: CASSLRSGSSEQFF. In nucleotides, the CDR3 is TGCGCCAGCAGCTTGCGTAGCGGGAGTTCGGAGCAGTTCTTC.

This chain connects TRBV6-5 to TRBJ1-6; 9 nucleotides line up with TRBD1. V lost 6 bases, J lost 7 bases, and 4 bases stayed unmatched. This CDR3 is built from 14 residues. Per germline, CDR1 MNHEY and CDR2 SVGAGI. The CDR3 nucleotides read TGTGCCAGCAGCTACGACAGGGGGAATTCACCCCTCCACTTT. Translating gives CASSYDRGNSPLHF.

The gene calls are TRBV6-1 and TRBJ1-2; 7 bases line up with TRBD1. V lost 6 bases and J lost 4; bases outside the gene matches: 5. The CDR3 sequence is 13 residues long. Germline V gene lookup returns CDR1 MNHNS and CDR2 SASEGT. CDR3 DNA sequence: TGTGCCAGCAGCCCGACAGGGTTCTATGGCTACACCTTC. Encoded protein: CASSPTGFYGYTF.

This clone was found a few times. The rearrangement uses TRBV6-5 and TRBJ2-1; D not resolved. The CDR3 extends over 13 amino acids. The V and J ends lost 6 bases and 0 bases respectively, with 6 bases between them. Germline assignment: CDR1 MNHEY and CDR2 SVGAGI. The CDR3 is CASRESSYNEQFF. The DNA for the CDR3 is TGTGCCAGCAGGGAGAGCTCCTACAATGAGCAGTTCTTC.

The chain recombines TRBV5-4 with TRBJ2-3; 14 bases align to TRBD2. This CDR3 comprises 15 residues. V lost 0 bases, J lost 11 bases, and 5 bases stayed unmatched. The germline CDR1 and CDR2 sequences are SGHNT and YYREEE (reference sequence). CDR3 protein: CASSLGGTSGRRQYF. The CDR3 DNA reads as TGTGCCAGCAGCTTGGGTGGGACTAGCGGGAGACGGCAGTATTTT.

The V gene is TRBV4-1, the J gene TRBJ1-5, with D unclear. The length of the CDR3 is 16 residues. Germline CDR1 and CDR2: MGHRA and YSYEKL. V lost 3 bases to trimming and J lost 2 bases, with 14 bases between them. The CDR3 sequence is CASSQERTTGNQPQHF. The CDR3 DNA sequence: TGCGCCAGCAGCCAGGAGCGTACGACGGGCAATCAGCCCCAGCATTTT.